The 9 T cell receptor beta chains below were found in one sample sequenced in a study of T cell responses to AZD1222 COVID-19 vaccine. Sequenced by immunoSEQ multiplex PCR; TCRdb stores in-frame clones only, minus some. The table lists 95,000 to 100,000 clones, about 81% of them singletons. The sequencing used peripheral blood, collected 28 days after the second AZD1222 dose. The receptors originated from an adult who received the AZD1222 COVID-19 vaccine.

The V gene is TRBV12-5, the J gene TRBJ2-3, with 8 bases lining up with TRBD2. The CDR3 has 15 amino acids. Germline V gene lookup returns CDR1 LGHNT and CDR2 FRNRAP. V shed 6 bases and J 3 bases; nucleotides not matched to a gene: 8. Here the CDR3 reads CASGIQGLGTDTQYF. In DNA, the CDR3 is TGTGCTAGTGGAATCCAGGGACTAGGAACAGATACGCAGTATTTT. Looking up the rest from reference TRBV12-5 and TRBJ2-3 gives the full variable domain: DARVTQTPRHKVTEMGQEVTMRCQPILGHNTVFWYRQTMMQGLELLAYFRNRAPLDDSGMPKDRFSAEMPDATLATLKIQPSEPRDSAVYFCASGIQGLGTDTQYFGPGTRLTVL.

The chain joins TRBV5-4 to TRBJ2-3, with 7 bases identical to TRBD2. The germline V gene encodes CDR1 SGHNT and CDR2 YYREEE (reference sequence). There are 15 residues in the CDR3. With V trimmed by 9 bases and J by 2 bases, 12 bases remained unmatched. CDR3 residues: CAIGGGASHTDTQYF. The CDR3 nucleotides read TGTGCCATTGGCGGGGGTGCCAGCCACACAGATACGCAGTATTTT. Full variable domain (remainder filled in from reference TRBV5-4 and TRBJ2-3): ETGVTQSPTHLIKTRGQQVTLRCSSQSGHNTVSWYQQALGQGPQFIFQYYREEENGRGNFPPRFSGLQFPNYSSELNVNALELDDSALYLCAIGGGASHTDTQYFGPGTRLTVL.

The chain carries TRBV5-1 and TRBJ2-2, with TRBD1 matching over 8 bases. Germline CDR1 is SGHRS and CDR2 is YFSETQ. This CDR3 comprises 16 residues. V trimming: 3 bases; J trimming: 6 bases; junction bases outside the gene matches: 10. CDR3 coding DNA: TGCGCCAGCAGCTGGGGGTCAGGGGGCGCATCCGGGGAGCTGTTTTTT. It translates to CASSWGSGGASGELFF.

This chain joins TRBV12-3 or TRBV12-4 and TRBJ1-4; D call uncertain. This CDR3 comprises 11 residues. V was clipped by 6 bases and J by 8 bases, with 7 bases between them. The CDR3: CASRAAEKLFF. The CDR3 DNA follows: TGTGCCAGCAGGGCAGCGGAAAAACTGTTTTTT.

This chain joins TRBV10-3 and TRBJ2-3; TRBD1 matches at 10 bases. The CDR3 totals 13 residues. Losses at the gene ends were 4 bases for V and 6 bases for J; bases not matched to a gene: 1. CDR1 ENHRY and CDR2 SYGVKD come from the germline V gene. The CDR3, as DNA: TGTGCCATCAGTGGGACAGGGGGTGATACGCAGTATTTT. Its protein product is CAISGTGGDTQYF.

The CDR3, as DNA: TGTGCCAGCAGCCAAGTTCAGGGACACCCTAATGAAAAACTGTTTTTT. Translation gives CASSQVQGHPNEKLFF. The chain is built from TRBV3-1 (or the pseudogene TRBV3-2) and TRBJ1-4, with D tentatively TRBD1 (6 bases). Germline-derived CDR1 and CDR2 are LGHDT and YNNKEL (reference sequence). Trimming pared 1 base from V and 3 bases from J, leaving 12 bases between. CDR3 length: 16 residues.

This clone was seen only once. J is TRBJ1-3 and V is TRBV21-1; the D segment call TRBD1 is taken from the table without a DNA check. TRBV21-1 constitutes a pseudogene. This CDR3 comprises 17 residues. The CDR3 loop reads CASSKERGTASGNTIYF. As DNA, the CDR3 is TGTGCCAGCAGCAAAGAGAGGGGGACAGCCTCTGGAAACACCATATATTTT.

The genes are TRBV2 and TRBJ2-7; 7 bases fit TRBD1. The trim removed 8 bases at V and 5 bases at J, leaving 12 bases unmatched. Germline V lookup: CDR1 SNHLY, CDR2 FYNNEI. The CDR3 loop spans 14 amino acids. The CDR3 loop is CASARDRRSDEQYF. The CDR3 DNA reads as TGTGCCAGCGCCCGGGACAGACGTTCCGACGAGCAGTACTTC.

The chain recombines TRBV18 with TRBJ2-5; D is undetermined. V lost 4 bases and J lost 7, with 7 bases in between. This CDR3 region has 11 residues. Per germline, CDR1 KGHSH and CDR2 LQKENI. CDR3 amino acids: CASSLPGTQYF. Here the CDR3 DNA reads TGTGCCAGCTCACTCCCCGGGACCCAGTACTTC. The entire variable domain, with the rest obtained from reference TRBV18 and TRBJ2-5, is as follows: NAGVMQNPRHLVRRRGQEARLRCSPMKGHSHVYWYRQLPEEGLKFMVYLQKENIIDESGMPKERFSAEFPKEGPSILRIQQVVRGDSAAYFCASSLPGTQYFGPGTRLLVL.